These T cell receptor beta chains were read from a single sample in a study of cytomegalovirus exposure and HLA in healthy donors. The method was immunoSEQ multiplex PCR; TCRdb's version includes in-frame clones alone and lacks a portion of them. This listing includes some 140,000 clones. Sequences were obtained from PBMCs. The receptors derive from a woman aged 40 to 49 in good health and CMV-seronegative. CDR3s include the opening cysteine and the closing phenylalanine or tryptophan. The D gene is left open where the match is weak.

V gene	D gene	J gene	CDR3 DNA	CDR3 protein
TRBV2	TRBD1	TRBJ1-6	TGTGCCAGCAGGACCGGGACAGGGGCTTCACCCCTCCACTTT	CASRTGTGASPLHF
TRBV9	TRBD1	TRBJ2-2	TGTGCCAGCATCGACAGGGGACCGACCGCGAACACCGGGGAGCTGTTTTTT	CASIDRGPTANTGELFF
TRBV19	NA	TRBJ1-2	TGTGCCAGTAAGTTTTCTGCGGGCTATGGCTACACCTTC	CASKFSAGYGYTF
TRBV4-1	TRBD1	TRBJ1-1	TGCGCCAGCAGCCAAGTCGCGGCAGGGGGCATTCTGTACACTGAAGCTTTCTTT	CASSQVAAGGILYTEAFF
TRBV4-1	NA	TRBJ1-1	TGCGCCAGCAGCCAAGGGGGTGGGGGCGGAGTGCGAGAAGCTTTCTTT	CASSQGGGGGVREAFF
TRBV29-1	NA	TRBJ2-5	TGCAGCGTCGAAGGGCCCCAAGAGACCCAGTACTTC	CSVEGPQETQYF
TRBV6-5	TRBD1	TRBJ1-2	TGTGCCAGCAGTTCGTGGGACAGGGACTATGGCTACACCTTC	CASSSWDRDYGYTF
TRBV10-3	TRBD1	TRBJ2-7	TGTGCCACCGGACAGGGGAATTCCCACGAGCAGTACTTC	CATGQGNSHEQYF
TRBV4-3	TRBD2	TRBJ2-3	TGCGCCAGCAGCTCGGGGGATCTAGCGGGCACAGATACGCAGTATTTT	CASSSGDLAGTDTQYF
TRBV11-3	NA	TRBJ2-1	TGTGCCAGCAGTCTGGGGCCGCCGAATGAGCAGTTCTTC	CASSLGPPNEQFF
TRBV9	NA	TRBJ1-2	TGTGCCAGCAGCCCCCAGCGCTTTAACAACTATGGCTACACCTTC	CASSPQRFNNYGYTF
TRBV5-6	TRBD1	TRBJ2-1	TGTGCCAGCAGCTTGGGACACAGGGGCTCCTACAATGAGCAGTTCTTC	CASSLGHRGSYNEQFF
TRBV7-7	TRBD1	TRBJ2-3	TGTGCTAGCAGCCTACAGGGGGCGGGTACGCAGTATTTT	CASSLQGAGTQYF
TRBV28	NA	TRBJ1-2	TGTGCCAGCAGTTTAGAACAGGATTGGGGCTACACCTTC	CASSLEQDWGYTF
TRBV30	NA	TRBJ2-3	TGTGCCTGCGTCTGGATCAGAGGGCCAGATACGCAGTATTTT	CACVWIRGPDTQYF
TRBV25-1	NA	TRBJ1-5	TGTGCCAGCAGTGACTCCAGTCAGGGAAACCAGCCCCAGCATTTT	CASSDSSQGNQPQHF
TRBV19	TRBD1	TRBJ1-5	TGTGCCAGTAGTCAGCCTGGGACCAAGGGGGCCCAGCCCCGGCATTTT	CASSQPGTKGAQPRHF
TRBV11-2	NA	TRBJ1-1	TGTGCCAGCAGCAGGACACTAAACACTGAAGCTTTCTTT	CASSRTLNTEAFF
TRBV29-1	NA	TRBJ1-2	TGCAGCGTTGGTCGGGCGGGGGCGAGTGGCTACACCTTC	CSVGRAGASGYTF
TRBV7-3	NA	TRBJ1-1	TGTGCCAGCAGCGAAGACATGAACACTGAAGCTTTCTTT	CASSEDMNTEAFF
TRBV10-3	NA	TRBJ1-2	TGTGCCATCAGTGAAAACAGGCGCTATGGCTACACCTTC	CAISENRRYGYTF
TRBV9	TRBD1	TRBJ1-2	TGTGCCAGCAGCGGATCACAGGGGGCCGGCTATGGCTACACCTTC	CASSGSQGAGYGYTF
TRBV6-5	NA	TRBJ2-7	TGTGCCAGCAGGGAGGAGGGGGCGCGGGAGCAGTACTTC	CASREEGAREQYF
TRBV18	TRBD1	TRBJ1-1	TGTGCCAGCTCACCCCAGGGGGGCACTGAAGCTTTCTTT	CASSPQGGTEAFF
TRBV7-2	TRBD1	TRBJ1-2	TGTGCCAGCAGCTCCCGGGACAGCCTTGATGGCTACACCTTC	CASSSRDSLDGYTF
TRBV15	TRBD1	TRBJ2-2	TGTGCCACCCGACAGGGGGCGAACACCGGGGAGCTGTTTTTT	CATRQGANTGELFF
TRBV7-8	TRBD2	TRBJ2-5	TGTGCCAGCAGCCCCTATCCCCGGACTAGCGGGGGGGGTGAGACCCAGTACTTC	CASSPYPRTSGGGETQYF
TRBV7-2	TRBD1	TRBJ1-5	TGTGCCAGCAGCTCCGGGACAGGGAATCAGCCCCAGCATTTT	CASSSGTGNQPQHF
TRBV7-2	NA	TRBJ1-5	TGTGCCAGCAGGCGGGACGTCGGGTTAAGGCCCCAGCATTTT	CASRRDVGLRPQHF
TRBV14	NA	TRBJ1-1	TGTGCCAGCAGCCAGACAGGGAACACTGAAGCTTTCTTT	CASSQTGNTEAFF
TRBV28	NA	TRBJ1-2	TGTGCCAGCTCTACAGGGAACTATGGCTACACCTTC	CASSTGNYGYTF
TRBV2	TRBD1	TRBJ1-2	TGTGCCAGCAGTGAAACGGCAGGGGGCCCTGGCTACACCTTC	CASSETAGGPGYTF
TRBV27	TRBD1	TRBJ1-4	TGTGCCAGCAGTCTACAGGGGGCGAGGGAAAAACTGTTTTTT	CASSLQGAREKLFF
TRBV7-3	TRBD1	TRBJ1-1	TGTGCCAGCAGCCCCCTTGGACAGGGGACTGAAGCTTTCTTT	CASSPLGQGTEAFF
TRBV6-1	NA	TRBJ2-7	TGTGCCAGCAGCGAGCCGACAGGTACCTACGAGCAGTACTTC	CASSEPTGTYEQYF
TRBV18	TRBD1	TRBJ1-5	TGTGCCAGCTCACCTGGACAGGGGGATCAGCCCCAGCATTTT	CASSPGQGDQPQHF
TRBV5-4	TRBD2	TRBJ2-3	TGTGCCAGCAGCTTTAGCGGGGGCGGCACAGATACGCAGTATTTT	CASSFSGGGTDTQYF
TRBV27	NA	TRBJ1-1	TGTGCCAGCAGTTTCCGGACTTTTAGAAGTGAAGCTTTCTTT	CASSFRTFRSEAFF
TRBV12-5	NA	TRBJ2-7	TGTGCTAGTGGCAGGGACACGGCCTACGAGCAGTACTTC	CASGRDTAYEQYF
TRBV6-1	TRBD1	TRBJ1-1	TGTGCCAGCAGTGCGACCGGGACAGGGCACACTGAAGCTTTCTTT	CASSATGTGHTEAFF
TRBV6-6	NA	TRBJ1-4	TGTGCCAGCAGGAAACAGAATGAAAAACTGTTTTTT	CASRKQNEKLFF
TRBV27	NA	TRBJ1-2	TGTGCCAGCAGTTTAAAAGGAGGGTCCTACTATGGCTACACCTTC	CASSLKGGSYYGYTF
TRBV6-6	NA	TRBJ2-5	TGTGCCAGCAGTTACTCGTCGGGGCAAGAGACCCAGTACTTC	CASSYSSGQETQYF
TRBV7-9	TRBD2	TRBJ2-1	TGTGCCAGCCTTTTACTAGCGGACTACAATGAGCAGTTCTTC	CASLLLADYNEQFF
TRBV10-3	NA	TRBJ1-2	TGTGCCATCAGTGAGTCGAGGCGGGCTCAGGTCGATGGCTACACCTTC	CAISESRRAQVDGYTF